Below are 2 T cell receptor beta chains sequenced from a single sample in a study of TIL therapy for anti-PD-1-resistant metastatic lung cancer. This was the immunoSEQ v3 assay. TCRdb keeps only in-frame clones here, not all; method: immunoSEQ multiplex PCR. The sample has about 60,000 clones, 55% to 70% seen once. Described time point: pre-treatment sample, taken before nivolumab and TIL therapy. The material sequenced was blood, taken at baseline. The receptors come from a person aged 25 to 80 with non-small cell lung cancer.

V is TRBV9 and J is TRBJ1-2, with 7 bases that match TRBD1. Trimming took 0 bases from V and 1 from J; bases not matched to a gene: 9. The CDR3 length is 17 residues. CDR1 is SGDLS and CDR2 is YYNGEE in the germline V gene. The DNA for the CDR3 is TGTGCCAGCAGCGTAGTCTTGTCGGGGGACAGTAACTATGGCTACACCTTC. As protein: CASSVVLSGDSNYGYTF.

The V call is TRBV30, the J call TRBJ2-5; 8 bases align to TRBD2. From germline, CDR1 is GTSNPN and CDR2 SVGIG (reference sequence). This CDR3 contains 14 residues. V lost 0 bases and J lost 5; bases outside the gene matches: 5. DNA of the CDR3: TGTGCCTGGAGTGTCGGGGGGGATCGGGAGACCCAGTACTTC. Its translation is CAWSVGGDRETQYF.